This is a list of T cell receptor beta chains from one sample in a study of cytomegalovirus exposure and HLA in healthy donors. The protocol was immunoSEQ multiplex PCR, while the TCRdb copy is restricted to in-frame clones and leaves out a portion. Seen here are some 140,000 clones, roughly 77% observed once, and the top ten hold 3.1%. Sequencing was carried out using PBMCs. The receptors derive from a female donor in good health and CMV-seronegative. CDR3s include the opening cysteine and the closing phenylalanine or tryptophan. The order of the fields is D gene, J gene, V gene, clone size, CDR3 protein, CDR3 DNA. A D gene is named only where the DNA matches it firmly. Clone sizes are given selectively: once, few, many, or a class where the clone is expanded.

>TRBD2|TRBJ2-5|TRBV12-5|-
CASGSRVAGPGTQYF
TGTGCTAGTGGTTCCCGGGTAGCGGGACCAGGAACCCAGTACTTC
>TRBD2|TRBJ2-1|TRBV10-2|-
CASSHVGGDNEQFF
TGCGCCAGCAGTCATGTGGGAGGGGACAATGAGCAGTTCTTC
>TRBD1|TRBJ1-1|TRBV11-2|-
CASSRWTGRGSRDTEAFF
TGTGCCAGCAGCCGCTGGACAGGGAGGGGGTCGCGAGACACTGAAGCTTTCTTT
>-|TRBJ1-2|TRBV6-5|once
CASRPWDMKYGYTF
TGTGCCAGCAGACCCTGGGACATGAAGTATGGCTACACCTTC
>-|TRBJ1-5|TRBV30|-
CAWGRDNSNQPQHF
TGTGCCTGGGGCCGGGACAATAGCAATCAGCCCCAGCATTTT
>TRBD1|TRBJ1-6|TRBV6-6|few
CASTSQSGQLNSPLHF
TGTGCCAGCACCTCACAATCGGGACAGTTAAATTCACCCCTCCACTTT
>-|TRBJ2-7|TRBV6-5|-
CASRQGKNEQYF
TGTGCCAGCAGACAGGGAAAAAACGAGCAGTACTTC
>-|TRBJ2-7|TRBV5-1|-
CASSLMGSYEQYF
TGCGCCAGCAGCTTGATGGGGAGCTACGAGCAGTACTTC
>TRBD1|TRBJ1-1|TRBV29-1|many
CSVEAGGWTEAFF
TGCAGCGTTGAAGCAGGGGGCTGGACTGAAGCTTTCTTT
>-|TRBJ1-5|TRBV19|-
CASSMPGVQPQHF
TGTGCCAGTAGTATGCCCGGGGTTCAGCCCCAGCATTTT
>TRBD1|TRBJ1-4|TRBV5-1|few
CASSRSIGTGPGKLFF
TGCGCCAGCAGCCGGAGCATCGGGACAGGGCCCGGAAAACTGTTTTTT
>-|TRBJ1-1|TRBV5-1|-
CASSLARNTEAFF
TGCGCCAGCAGCTTGGCTCGGAACACTGAAGCTTTCTTT
>TRBD1|TRBJ1-5|TRBV5-1|few
CASSQGTGGNGQPQHF
TGCGCCAGCAGCCAAGGGACAGGGGGAAACGGTCAGCCCCAGCATTTT
>-|TRBJ1-1|TRBV2|-
CASKIGGNTEAFF
TGTGCCAGCAAGATAGGGGGGAACACTGAAGCTTTCTTT
>-|TRBJ2-5|TRBV5-1|-
CASTHDSETQYF
TGCGCCAGCACCCATGACTCGGAGACCCAGTACTTC
>-|TRBJ2-7|TRBV2|-
CASTSSYEQYF
TGTGCCAGCACCTCCTCCTACGAGCAGTACTTC
>TRBD2|TRBJ2-3|TRBV27|-
CASSSASGTSGSWQYF
TGTGCCAGCAGCTCCGCTTCCGGGACTAGCGGCTCCTGGCAGTATTTT
>-|TRBJ2-1|TRBV20-1|-
CSALEAHEQFF
TGCAGTGCCCTCGAAGCGCATGAGCAGTTCTTC
>TRBD1|TRBJ2-7|TRBV5-4|-
CASSPSDRAYEQYF
TGTGCCAGCAGCCCGTCGGACAGGGCCTACGAGCAGTACTTC
>TRBD1|TRBJ1-6|TRBV7-3|-
CASNHGQGTGYNSPLHF
TGTGCCAGCAACCACGGACAGGGCACAGGCTATAATTCACCCCTCCACTTT
>-|TRBJ2-7|TRBV30|-
CAFRPGRGSSEQYF
TGTGCCTTTCGACCGGGCCGCGGGTCCTCCGAGCAGTACTTC
>TRBD1|TRBJ1-1|TRBV11-3|-
CASSLNRGSTEAFF
TGTGCCAGCAGCTTAAACAGGGGGTCCACTGAAGCTTTCTTT
>-|TRBJ1-2|TRBV7-2|-
CASSLWPPSGGYTF
TGTGCCAGCAGCTTGTGGCCCCCCAGCGGTGGCTACACCTTC
>TRBD1|TRBJ2-2|TRBV5-4|-
CASSSRDRGGGELFF
TGTGCCAGCAGCTCCCGGGACAGGGGGGGCGGGGAGCTGTTTTTT
>-|TRBJ1-2|TRBV5-1|-
CASRFGSANYGYTF
TGCGCCAGCAGGTTCGGCAGCGCTAACTATGGCTACACCTTC
>TRBD1|TRBJ1-1|TRBV18|-
CASSPGTVLNTEAFF
TGTGCCAGCTCACCAGGGACAGTGCTTAACACTGAAGCTTTCTTT
>-|TRBJ1-2|TRBV6-1|-
CASSEGRANYGYTF
TGTGCCAGCAGTGAGGGGAGGGCTAACTATGGCTACACCTTC
>TRBD1|TRBJ1-2|TRBV2|-
CASSRGTGGLGRGYTF
TGTGCCAGCAGTCGTGGGACAGGGGGCCTCGGGAGGGGCTACACCTTC
>-|TRBJ2-5|TRBV7-9|-
CASSLQVTDQETQYF
TGTGCCAGCAGCTTACAGGTTACAGACCAAGAGACCCAGTACTTC
>-|TRBJ2-2|TRBV7-2|-
CASSLQGGNTGELFF
TGTGCCAGCAGCTTACAGGGGGGGAACACCGGGGAGCTGTTTTTT
>-|TRBJ2-2|TRBV5-1|many
CASSLGGPQNTGELFF
TGCGCCAGCAGCTTGGGGGGGCCCCAGAACACCGGGGAGCTGTTTTTT
>-|TRBJ2-7|TRBV30|-
CAWSVGGGRQYF
TGTGCCTGGAGTGTAGGGGGGGGTAGGCAGTACTTC
>TRBD1|TRBJ2-4|TRBV5-4|once
CASSLRQGASGNIQYF
TGTGCCAGCAGCTTAAGACAGGGGGCGTCCGGAAACATTCAGTACTTC
>-|TRBJ2-7|TRBV27|-
CASSSTRGEQYF
TGTGCCAGCAGTTCAACAAGGGGCGAGCAGTACTTC
>-|TRBJ1-5|TRBV10-3|-
CAISDIYSNQPQHF
TGTGCCATCAGTGACATCTATAGCAATCAGCCCCAGCATTTT
>TRBD2|TRBJ2-7|TRBV27|-
CASSLPGLAGPLEQYF
TGTGCCAGCAGTTTACCGGGACTAGCGGGGCCCCTGGAGCAGTACTTC
>TRBD1|TRBJ2-7|TRBV10-3|few
CAISPDRAVSYEQYF
TGTGCCATCAGCCCCGACAGGGCCGTATCCTACGAGCAGTACTTC
>-|TRBJ2-3|TRBV10-2|-
CASSEGGGDTQYF
TGCGCCAGCAGTGAGGGTGGGGGGGATACGCAGTATTTT
>TRBD2|TRBJ2-3|TRBV29-1|-
CSVAGLAGSSNTQYF
TGCAGCGTGGCTGGACTAGCGGGGTCCTCGAATACGCAGTATTTT
>-|TRBJ1-2|TRBV6-5|-
CASRTPSENYGYTF
TGTGCCAGCAGAACGCCTAGTGAGAACTATGGCTACACCTTC
>TRBD2|TRBJ2-3|TRBV9|-
CASNLGGSGDTQYF
TGTGCCAGCAACTTAGGCGGTAGCGGGGATACGCAGTATTTT
>TRBD1|TRBJ1-3|TRBV4-1|-
CASSRVHDRDGNTIYF
TGCGCCAGCAGCCGGGTTCATGACAGGGACGGAAACACCATATATTTT
>TRBD1|TRBJ1-2|TRBV6-4|once
CASSRGAGGFGYTF
TGTGCCAGCAGTCGCGGGGCAGGGGGCTTTGGCTACACCTTC
>TRBD2|TRBJ2-5|TRBV7-9|-
CASSSTSETQYF
TGTGCCAGCAGCTCGACTAGCGAGACCCAGTACTTC
>-|TRBJ1-1|TRBV21-1|-
CASSKEGQVEAFF
TGTGCCAGCAGCAAAGAGGGACAGGTTGAAGCTTTCTTT